The next 5 T cell receptor beta chains were all read from a single sample in a study of T cells in lung cancer brain metastases. Some clones are missing from TCRdb's copy, which holds only in-frame ones; the method was immunoSEQ multiplex PCR. The table lists approximately 5,300 clones, about 85% of them singletons, with around 3.5% in the top ten. The sample taken for sequencing was tumor tissue from the primary lung tumor. Receptor source: a woman between 50 and 59 years old with non-small cell lung cancer.

The chain combines TRBV19 with TRBJ1-1, with D tentatively TRBD1 (5 bases). Trimming left V 4 bases short and J 7 bases short, with 10 bases between. This CDR3 comprises 12 residues. Germline values: CDR1 LNHDA, CDR2 SQIVND (reference sequence). This chain's CDR3 is CASSKRQYEAFF. The CDR3 bases are TGTGCCAGTAGTAAGAGACAGTATGAAGCTTTCTTT.

This rearrangement joins TRBV29-1 to TRBJ1-2, with D possibly TRBD1 on 5 matching bases. CDR1 and CDR2 (germline): SQVTM, ANQGSEA. This CDR3 region has 11 residues. Trimming pared 7 bases from V and 6 bases from J, leaving 12 bases between. As DNA, the CDR3 is TGCAGCGGCTTGATAGGGGATGGCTACACCTTC. Protein product: CSGLIGDGYTF.

The DNA of the CDR3 is TGCAGCGTCCGGGGCCGGAATATTTACGGCTACACCTTC. Its translation is CSVRGRNIYGYTF. V and J are TRBV29-1 and TRBJ1-2; TRBD1 might be the D (5 bases). Looked up from germline, CDR1 is SQVTM and CDR2 is ANQGSEA. The V and J ends lost 6 bases and 8 bases respectively, with 19 bases between them. The CDR3 runs to 13 residues. The full variable domain, in which reference TRBV29-1 and TRBJ1-2 provide the parts outside the CDR3, is SAVISQKPSRDICQRGTSLTIQCQVDSQVTMMFWYRQQPGQSLTLIATANQGSEATYESGFVIDKFPISRPNLTFSTLTVSNMSPEDSSIYLCSVRGRNIYGYTFGSGTRLTVV.

As concerns this clone: Different DNA sequences within this sample yield the same CDR3. V usage is TRBV27 and J usage is TRBJ1-1, with 8 nucleotides matching TRBD1. Germline V gene data show CDR1 as MNHEY and CDR2 as SMNVEV (reference sequence). The CDR3 is 14 amino acids. V shed 2 bases and J 5 bases; nucleotides not matched to a gene: 4. The CDR3 bases are TGTGCCAGCAGTTTAAACAGGGGGGATACTGAAGCTTTCTTT. This codes for CASSLNRGDTEAFF.

V and J are TRBV7-8 and TRBJ2-7; 9 nucleotides match TRBD1. From germline, CDR1 is SGHVS and CDR2 FQNEAQ. This CDR3 spans 12 amino acids. V lost 5 bases, J lost 6 bases, and 2 bases stayed unmatched. CDR3 residues: CASSQDRGEQYV. In DNA form, the CDR3 reads TGTGCCAGCAGCCAGGACAGGGGCGAGCAGTACGTC.